Each of the 32 T cell receptor beta chains below was sequenced from the same sample in a study of blood T cell repertoires in COVID-19. Libraries were prepared by immunoSEQ multiplex PCR; TCRdb keeps only in-frame clonotypes and omits some of them. The sample lists 100,000 to 110,000 clones, around four fifths occurring once. Source material: peripheral blood. Receptors originate from a man aged 50-60 years with active or convalescent COVID-19.

The V gene is TRBV3-1 (or the pseudogene TRBV3-2), the J gene TRBJ2-1, with 9 bases that match TRBD2. Germline assignment: CDR1 LGHDT and CDR2 YNNKEL (reference sequence). With 1 base clipped from V and 7 bases from J, the junction kept 8 bases outside the gene matches. The CDR3 covers 16 residues. The CDR3 coding sequence is TGTGCCAGCAGCCAAGGAGTGTCTAGCGGGACTAATGAGCAGTTCTTC. Translated, it gives CASSQGVSSGTNEQFF.

This clone was seen only once. V gene TRBV24-1 combines with J gene TRBJ2-5, with D possibly matching TRBD1 (5 bases). The germline CDR1 and CDR2 sequences are KGHDR and SFDVKD. V lost 4 bases and J lost 0, with 11 bases in between. CDR3 length equals 15 residues. The CDR3 nucleotides are TGTGCCACCAGTGACCCTCAGGGTTACCAAGAGACCCAGTACTTC. This translates into CATSDPQGYQETQYF.

The rearrangement joins TRBV30 to TRBJ2-1, with 8 bases identical to TRBD2. The V gene end was trimmed by 8 bases and the J gene end by 10 bases; junction bases not matched to a gene: 13. Germline V gene data show CDR1 as GTSNPN and CDR2 as SVGIG (reference sequence). The CDR3 totals 13 residues. The CDR3 bases are TGTGCCCTCCAGCGGGGGATTACAGAAGAGCAGTTCTTC. This sequence encodes CALQRGITEEQFF.

The chain joins TRBV5-1 to TRBJ1-4; D ambiguous. Germline values: CDR1 SGHRS, CDR2 YFSETQ. The CDR3 totals 15 residues. The V end was cut by 0 bases, the J end by 0 bases, with 6 bases between. The CDR3, as DNA: TGCGCCAGCAGCTTGGCCGGGACAACTAATGAAAAACTGTTTTTT. Translated, it gives CASSLAGTTNEKLFF.

The chain has TRBV7-9 and TRBJ2-1; tentative D call: TRBD1 (6 bases). V shed 1 base and J shed 9 bases, with 7 bases lying between them. The V gene's germline CDR1 is SEHNR and CDR2 FQNEAQ (reference sequence). The CDR3 spans 12 residues. The DNA of the CDR3 is TGTGCCAGCAGCTTAGGAGGGGGTGAGCAGTTCTTC. Amino acids: CASSLGGGEQFF.

The chain carries TRBV25-1 and TRBJ2-7, with 9 bases identical to TRBD2. With 6 bases clipped from V and 4 bases from J, the junction kept 4 bases outside the gene matches. This CDR3 contains 13 residues. Germline V lookup: CDR1 MGHDK, CDR2 SYGVNS. The DNA of the CDR3 is TGTGCCAGCAGGACTAGCGGAGGTTACGAGCAGTACTTC. Translating it yields CASRTSGGYEQYF.

The rearrangement links TRBV4-2 to TRBJ1-4, with D possibly matching TRBD1 (5 bases). V was shortened by 1 base and J by 4 bases, with 13 bases between the two germline ends. Germline CDR1 and CDR2: LGHNA and YNFKEQ. CDR3 length equals 16 residues. The CDR3 protein is CASSQVWGAGNEKLFF. The CDR3, as DNA: TGTGCCAGCAGCCAAGTTTGGGGCGCCGGTAATGAAAAACTGTTTTTT.

This clone occurred a few times. The chain employs TRBV27 and TRBJ2-1; tentatively, D is TRBD2 (6 bases). V was pared by 0 bases and J by 3 bases, with 12 bases between. This CDR3 spans 16 amino acids. Per germline, CDR1 MNHEY and CDR2 SMNVEV (reference sequence). CDR3 in DNA: TGTGCCAGCAGTTTATCGAGTAGCGGAGGCTACAATGAGCAGTTCTTC. This translates into CASSLSSSGGYNEQFF.

The chain carries TRBV2 and TRBJ1-6, with 7 bases identical to TRBD1. Trimming took 6 bases from V and 7 from J; bases not matched to a gene: 6. The CDR3 covers 14 residues. Per germline, CDR1 SNHLY and CDR2 FYNNEI. CDR3 nucleotides: TGTGCCAGCAGGACAGGGACGGGCAATTCACCCCTCCACTTT. The encoded protein is CASRTGTGNSPLHF.

This clone was observed a single time. This rearrangement joins TRBV28 to TRBJ2-3; no reliable D call. The germline CDR1 and CDR2 sequences are MDHEN and SYDVKM. Trimming stripped 6 bases from V and 4 bases from J, with 8 bases between. CDR3 length: 12 residues. CDR3 protein: CASSSPPDTQYF. In DNA, the CDR3 is TGTGCCAGCAGCTCTCCCCCAGATACGCAGTATTTT.

The chain recombines TRBV4-1 with TRBJ1-5; 8 nucleotides line up with TRBD1. The CDR3 runs 16 residues. V shed 4 bases, J shed 4 bases, and the junction held 9 bases outside the gene matches. Germline loops: CDR1 MGHRA, CDR2 YSYEKL. The CDR3 DNA is TGCGCCAGCAGCCCGAAGCGCGACAGGGGAAATCAGCCCCAGCATTTT. It codes for CASSPKRDRGNQPQHF.

The rearrangement uses TRBV28 and TRBJ2-2; maybe TRBD1 (5 bases). Germline CDR1 MDHEN, CDR2 SYDVKM. The length of the CDR3 is 12 residues. With 5 bases removed from V and 8 bases from J, the gap between germline ends came to 9 bases. Here the CDR3 reads CASSLRTGELFF. CDR3 bases: TGTGCCAGCAGTCTCCGGACAGGGGAGCTGTTTTTT. Full variable domain (remainder filled in from reference TRBV28 and TRBJ2-2): DVKVTQSSRYLVKRTGEKVFLECVQDMDHENMFWYRQDPGLGLRLIYFSYDVKMKEKGDIPEGYSVSREKKERFSLILESASTNQTSMYLCASSLRTGELFFGEGSRLTVL.

The chain has TRBV9 and TRBJ2-1, with D perhaps TRBD1 (6 bases). This CDR3 region has 15 residues. Per the germline V gene, CDR1 is SGDLS and CDR2 is YYNGEE. V was trimmed by 5 bases and J by 0 bases, leaving 12 bases between them. Here the CDR3 DNA reads TGTGCCAGCAGGGCGACAGGTAGCTCCTACAATGAGCAGTTCTTC. Amino acids: CASRATGSSYNEQFF.

CDR3: CATSRTPGTGDGNEQFF. The CDR3 nucleotides are TGTGCCACCAGCAGAACCCCTGGGACAGGGGATGGCAATGAGCAGTTCTTC. The chain combines TRBV15 with TRBJ2-1; 10 bases align to TRBD1. The germline CDR1 and CDR2 sequences are LNHNV and YYDKDF (reference sequence). V was pared by 2 bases and J by 6 bases, with 10 bases of the junction left unmatched. The CDR3 length is 17 residues.

This clone was recorded only once. CDR3 sequence (DNA): TGTGCCAGCAGTGACTTGCCGGGACAGGGGTACAATGAGCAGTTCTTC. Translation gives CASSDLPGQGYNEQFF. The genes are TRBV6-4 and TRBJ2-1; 10 nucleotides agree with TRBD1. Germline V gene data show CDR1 as MRHNA and CDR2 as SNTAGT. Trimming at V came to 1 base and at J to 4 bases, leaving 4 bases not matched to a gene. This CDR3 spans 16 amino acids.

The chain carries TRBV4-1 and TRBJ2-1; D is unresolved. Trimming pared 1 base from V and 12 bases from J, leaving 25 bases between. The germline gives CDR1 MGHRA, CDR2 YSYEKL. CDR3 size: 17 residues. CDR3 sequence (DNA): TGCGCCAGCAGCCAAGTCGCGGCAGTCAACGGAAAGCATAGGCAGTTCTTC. Translating it yields CASSQVAAVNGKHRQFF.

This clone came up once. The chain recombines TRBV3-1 (or the pseudogene TRBV3-2) with TRBJ1-6; unclear D gene. V lost 5 bases and J lost 8, with 7 bases in between. CDR1 and CDR2 from the germline V gene are LGHDT and YNNKEL (reference sequence). The CDR3 has 12 amino acids. CDR3 amino acids: CASSLADSPLHF. Written as DNA, the CDR3 is TGTGCCAGCAGCTTGGCGGATTCACCCCTCCACTTT.

This sequence joins TRBV30 and TRBJ2-2; 7 bases are a match to TRBD2. This CDR3 comprises 14 residues. Germline V CDR1 and CDR2: GTSNPN, SVGIG (reference sequence). The V segment lost 5 bases and the J segment 0 bases; nucleotides outside the gene matches: 3. CDR3 region: CAWWGLPNTGELFF. The CDR3, as DNA: TGTGCCTGGTGGGGACTACCGAACACCGGGGAGCTGTTTTTT.

This chain uses TRBV2 with TRBJ2-7; 9 nucleotides line up with TRBD1. The CDR3 runs to 13 residues. With V trimmed by 6 bases and J by 6 bases, 6 bases remained unmatched. Per the germline V gene, CDR1 is SNHLY and CDR2 is FYNNEI. The CDR3 region is CASSRDRVSEQYF. CDR3 in DNA: TGTGCCAGCAGCCGGGACAGGGTCAGCGAGCAGTACTTC.

This sequence joins TRBV7-6 and TRBJ2-5, with 9 bases matching TRBD2. There are 15 residues in the CDR3. Germline lookup yields CDR1 SGHVS and CDR2 FNYEAQ. The junction had 6 bases not matched to a gene; V was cut back by 0 bases and J by 7 bases. CDR3 region: CASSLASGGPGTQYF. The CDR3 DNA reads as TGTGCCAGCAGCTTAGCTAGCGGGGGACCCGGGACCCAGTACTTC.

The rearrangement joins TRBV2 to TRBJ1-5; 9 bases match TRBD1. Looked up from germline, CDR1 is SNHLY and CDR2 is FYNNEI. The CDR3 runs 15 residues. V dropped 4 bases and J dropped 6; count of bases not matched to a gene: 7. The CDR3 protein is CASSVGQGRRQPQHF. For the CDR3, the DNA is TGTGCCAGCAGTGTGGGACAGGGTAGGCGTCAGCCCCAGCATTTT.

This sequence joins TRBV7-6 and TRBJ2-1; 7 bases align to TRBD2. V dropped 0 bases and J dropped 5; count of bases not matched to a gene: 4. Germline V lookup: CDR1 SGHVS, CDR2 FNYEAQ. The CDR3 covers 15 residues. The chain's CDR3 is CASSLAAGAHNEQFF. CDR3 DNA: TGTGCCAGCAGCTTAGCGGCGGGAGCCCACAATGAGCAGTTCTTC.

The gene calls are TRBV12-3 or TRBV12-4 and TRBJ1-1; maybe TRBD1 (6 bases). This CDR3 region has 13 residues. V lost 7 bases and J lost 4, with 13 bases in between. The CDR3 nucleotides are TGTGCCAGCATCGCAGGGGAATTCACTGAAGCTTTCTTT. Protein sequence: CASIAGEFTEAFF.

The rearrangement uses TRBV12-3 or TRBV12-4 and TRBJ1-4; 7 positions match TRBD1. The CDR3 is 13 amino acids. V lost 9 bases to trimming and J lost 4 bases; unmatched junction nucleotides: 5. The CDR3 DNA reads TGTGCCAGTTCGGACAGGAATAATGAAAAACTGTTTTTT. Translation: CASSDRNNEKLFF.

The J gene is TRBJ2-5, the V gene TRBV5-1; TRBD1 matches at 8 bases. V lost 3 bases, J lost 5 bases, and 6 bases stayed unmatched. This CDR3 has 14 amino acids. CDR1 is SGHRS and CDR2 is YFSETQ in the germline V gene. DNA for the CDR3: TGCGCCAGCAGCTCCGGACAGGGAGGCGAGACCCAGTACTTC. Translation: CASSSGQGGETQYF.

The J gene is TRBJ2-1, the V gene TRBV20-1; D may be TRBD2 (5 bases). The CDR3 is made up of 11 amino acids. With 6 bases removed from V and 7 bases from J, the gap between germline ends came to 10 bases. CDR1 is DFQATT and CDR2 is SNEGSKA in the germline V gene (reference sequence). The CDR3 spells CSAGRGNEQFF. CDR3 bases: TGCAGTGCCGGAAGAGGGAATGAGCAGTTCTTC.

The rearrangement links TRBV2 to TRBJ1-4; 9 bases line up with TRBD1. The CDR3 is 14 amino acids. CDR1 and CDR2 from the germline V gene are SNHLY and FYNNEI. J was trimmed by 3 bases and V by 4 bases; bases with no gene match: 0. CDR3 in DNA: TGTGCCAGCAGTGGGGACAGGGCTAATGAAAAACTGTTTTTT. Amino acids: CASSGDRANEKLFF.

V usage is TRBV6-5 and J usage is TRBJ2-1; the match to TRBD2 covers 7 bases. The germline CDR1 and CDR2 sequences are MNHEY and SVGAGI. V lost 7 bases, J lost 15 bases, and 15 bases stayed unmatched. The CDR3 has 13 residues. The DNA of the CDR3 is TGTGCCAGCACCCCGATGAGCGGGAAGTTGCCGTTCTTC. It is translated as CASTPMSGKLPFF.

The V and J genes are TRBV25-1 and TRBJ1-4; TRBD1 aligns across 7 bases. The CDR3 sequence is 14 residues long. From germline, CDR1 is MGHDK and CDR2 SYGVNS. V was clipped by 2 bases and J by 5 bases; unmatched bases: 2. The CDR3 sequence is CASSEGTVNEKLFF. CDR3 in DNA: TGTGCCAGCAGTGAAGGGACAGTAAATGAAAAACTGTTTTTT.

J is TRBJ2-6 and V is TRBV5-4, with D perhaps TRBD2 (5 bases). The CDR3 is 16 residues long. Germline values: CDR1 SGHNT, CDR2 YYREEE (reference sequence). The V end lost 3 bases, the J end lost 0 bases, and 10 bases lay between the germline ends. CDR3 residues: CASSSAGDSGANVLTF. DNA for the CDR3: TGTGCCAGCAGCTCGGCGGGTGACTCTGGGGCCAACGTCCTGACTTTC.

V gene TRBV12-5 combines with J gene TRBJ2-1, with TRBD2 matching 7 bases. CDR3 length: 11 residues. The V gene end was trimmed by 6 bases and the J gene end by 9 bases; junction bases not matched to a gene: 2. Germline lookup yields CDR1 LGHNT and CDR2 FRNRAP. The CDR3 loop is CASGLAVEQFF. CDR3 nucleotide sequence: TGTGCTAGTGGGCTAGCGGTTGAGCAGTTCTTC.

The chain combines TRBV5-1 with TRBJ2-5; 12 positions agree with TRBD1. The germline gives CDR1 SGHRS, CDR2 YFSETQ. The CDR3 loop spans 15 amino acids. V trimming: 5 bases; J trimming: 4 bases; junction bases outside the gene matches: 6. As DNA, the CDR3 is TGCGCCAGCAGTCGGGACAGGGGGCGTGTAGAGACCCAGTACTTC. This sequence encodes CASSRDRGRVETQYF.